The rows below give T cell receptor beta chains drawn from one sample of a study of T cell responses to AZD1222 COVID-19 vaccine. The repertoire was sequenced with immunoSEQ multiplex PCR; TCRdb's copy has only in-frame clones and lacks some. The sample carries more than 120,000 clones, 86% recorded once. The sample here was peripheral blood, taken 28 days after the second AZD1222 dose. These TCRs come from an adult who received the AZD1222 COVID-19 vaccine. CDR3s include the opening cysteine and the closing phenylalanine or tryptophan. Each record gives: D gene, V gene, J gene, CDR3 length, clone size, CDR3 DNA, CDR3 protein. A D gene is named only where the DNA matches it firmly. Expanded clones are given a class, and other clones once, few, many or no size at all.

d_call: TRBD2
v_call: TRBV11-2
j_call: TRBJ2-3
cdr3_length: 18
clone_size: -
cdr3_nt: TGTGCCAGCAGGTCCGGGACTAGCGGGGGGGCCTCCGCAGATACGCAGTATTTT
cdr3_aa: CASRSGTSGGASADTQYF

d_call: -
v_call: TRBV7-9
j_call: TRBJ2-1
cdr3_length: 12
clone_size: -
cdr3_nt: TGTGCCAGCAGGACCATAGACAATGAGCAGTTCTTC
cdr3_aa: CASRTIDNEQFF

d_call: TRBD1
v_call: TRBV7-2
j_call: TRBJ2-3
cdr3_length: 13
clone_size: -
cdr3_nt: TGTGCCAGCAGCTTCGCCAGGGGGGATACGCAGTATTTT
cdr3_aa: CASSFARGDTQYF

d_call: -
v_call: TRBV30
j_call: TRBJ1-2
cdr3_length: 13
clone_size: -
cdr3_nt: TGTGCCTGGAGTCGGCAGGCCTTCTATGGCTACACCTTC
cdr3_aa: CAWSRQAFYGYTF

d_call: -
v_call: TRBV4-1
j_call: TRBJ2-1
cdr3_length: 18
clone_size: -
cdr3_nt: TGCGCCAGCAGCCAAGATATCGTCGGATTGGGGGAGAGGGATGAGCAGTTCTTC
cdr3_aa: CASSQDIVGLGERDEQFF

d_call: TRBD1
v_call: TRBV7-2
j_call: TRBJ1-2
cdr3_length: 14
clone_size: -
cdr3_nt: TGTGCCAGCAGCATATCAGACAGGGGATGGGGCTACACCTTC
cdr3_aa: CASSISDRGWGYTF

d_call: TRBD1
v_call: TRBV10-1
j_call: TRBJ1-1
cdr3_length: 14
clone_size: -
cdr3_nt: TGCGCCAGCAGCCCTGGGACAGCGAACACTGAAGCTTTCTTT
cdr3_aa: CASSPGTANTEAFF

d_call: TRBD2
v_call: TRBV15
j_call: TRBJ2-2
cdr3_length: 20
clone_size: -
cdr3_nt: TGTGCCACCAGCATTAAGAGAGAATTAGCGGGAGGGCGGTACACCGGGGAGCTGTTTTTT
cdr3_aa: CATSIKRELAGGRYTGELFF

d_call: TRBD1
v_call: TRBV19
j_call: TRBJ1-6
cdr3_length: 16
clone_size: -
cdr3_nt: TGTGCCAGTAGCCTACGGCGGGACAGTTATAATTCACCCCTCCACTTT
cdr3_aa: CASSLRRDSYNSPLHF

d_call: TRBD2
v_call: TRBV11-2
j_call: TRBJ2-7
cdr3_length: 17
clone_size: -
cdr3_nt: TGTGCCAGCAGCCCGGGACTAGCGGGAGCGTTCTCCTACGAGCAGTACTTC
cdr3_aa: CASSPGLAGAFSYEQYF

d_call: -
v_call: TRBV9
j_call: TRBJ2-2
cdr3_length: 14
clone_size: -
cdr3_nt: TGTGCCAGCAGCGCTACTTTAAACACCGGGGAGCTGTTTTTT
cdr3_aa: CASSATLNTGELFF

d_call: -
v_call: TRBV9
j_call: TRBJ2-1
cdr3_length: 14
clone_size: -
cdr3_nt: TGTGCCAGCAGCGTAGGACCCTCCCAGGGTGAGCAGTTCTTC
cdr3_aa: CASSVGPSQGEQFF

d_call: TRBD1
v_call: TRBV29-1
j_call: TRBJ2-7
cdr3_length: 13
clone_size: -
cdr3_nt: TGCAGCGTCATGACAGGGAACTCCTACGAGCAGTACTTC
cdr3_aa: CSVMTGNSYEQYF

d_call: TRBD2
v_call: TRBV14
j_call: TRBJ2-1
cdr3_length: 15
clone_size: -
cdr3_nt: TGTGCCAGCAGCCAAGCGGGGAGGGCCGGCAATGAGCAGTTCTTC
cdr3_aa: CASSQAGRAGNEQFF

d_call: -
v_call: TRBV10-3
j_call: TRBJ2-7
cdr3_length: 13
clone_size: -
cdr3_nt: TGTGCCATCTGTGAAGGGATCTCCTACGAGCAGTACTTC
cdr3_aa: CAICEGISYEQYF

d_call: -
v_call: TRBV10-1
j_call: TRBJ2-1
cdr3_length: 12
clone_size: once
cdr3_nt: TGCGCCAGCAGTGACGGCTACAATGAGCAGTTCTTC
cdr3_aa: CASSDGYNEQFF

d_call: TRBD1
v_call: TRBV7-9
j_call: TRBJ1-2
cdr3_length: 14
clone_size: -
cdr3_nt: TGTGCCAGCAACATCCGGGACAGGGTTTTTGGCTACACCTTC
cdr3_aa: CASNIRDRVFGYTF

d_call: -
v_call: TRBV10-3
j_call: TRBJ1-2
cdr3_length: 13
clone_size: -
cdr3_nt: TGTGCCATCAGTGTCGGCAGGGAGTATGGCTACACCTTC
cdr3_aa: CAISVGREYGYTF

d_call: -
v_call: TRBV28
j_call: TRBJ1-1
cdr3_length: 14
clone_size: once
cdr3_nt: TGTGCCAGCAGTTTGATCGGATTGAACACTGAAGCTTTCTTT
cdr3_aa: CASSLIGLNTEAFF

d_call: -
v_call: TRBV6-4
j_call: TRBJ2-3
cdr3_length: 17
clone_size: -
cdr3_nt: TGTGCCAGCAGTGCGGAAGGAGCGGAGCCACGCACAGATACGCAGTATTTT
cdr3_aa: CASSAEGAEPRTDTQYF

d_call: -
v_call: TRBV14
j_call: TRBJ2-5
cdr3_length: 15
clone_size: -
cdr3_nt: TGTGCCAGCAGCTTATGGGGGATCGGCCAAGAGACCCAGTACTTC
cdr3_aa: CASSLWGIGQETQYF

d_call: -
v_call: TRBV4-2
j_call: TRBJ2-5
cdr3_length: 14
clone_size: once
cdr3_nt: TGTGCCAGCAGCCAAGGTGCCGGGCAAGAGACCCAGTACTTC
cdr3_aa: CASSQGAGQETQYF

d_call: -
v_call: TRBV29-1
j_call: TRBJ1-1
cdr3_length: 11
clone_size: once
cdr3_nt: TGCAGCGGGGCCACCGACGAAGAAGCTTTCTTT
cdr3_aa: CSGATDEEAFF

d_call: TRBD1
v_call: TRBV19
j_call: TRBJ1-5
cdr3_length: 15
clone_size: -
cdr3_nt: TGTGCCAGTAGTCCCCGACAGGGGGCAGGGCAGCCCCAGCATTTT
cdr3_aa: CASSPRQGAGQPQHF

d_call: -
v_call: TRBV4-1
j_call: TRBJ2-5
cdr3_length: 17
clone_size: once
cdr3_nt: TGCGCCAGCAGCCAAGCCCGGGCGGGGCTTCCGCAAGAGACCCAGTACTTC
cdr3_aa: CASSQARAGLPQETQYF

d_call: TRBD1
v_call: TRBV7-6
j_call: TRBJ1-3
cdr3_length: 16
clone_size: -
cdr3_nt: TGTGCCAGCAGCTTAGGTGCAGGGGGCGCTGGAAACACCATATATTTT
cdr3_aa: CASSLGAGGAGNTIYF

d_call: -
v_call: TRBV27
j_call: TRBJ2-1
cdr3_length: 13
clone_size: -
cdr3_nt: TGTGCCAGCAGTTTAAAAGAGATAAGTGAGCAGTTCTTC
cdr3_aa: CASSLKEISEQFF

d_call: -
v_call: TRBV7-2
j_call: TRBJ2-7
cdr3_length: 13
clone_size: -
cdr3_nt: TGTGCCAGCAGCTTAGCGGGCCTCTACGAGCAGTACTTC
cdr3_aa: CASSLAGLYEQYF

d_call: -
v_call: TRBV5-8
j_call: TRBJ1-3
cdr3_length: 9
clone_size: -
cdr3_nt: TGTGCCAGCAATTTTGCCATATATTTT
cdr3_aa: CASNFAIYF

d_call: -
v_call: TRBV30
j_call: TRBJ2-2
cdr3_length: 12
clone_size: -
cdr3_nt: TGTGCCTGGAGTTGGGGGACCGGGGAGCTGTTTTTT
cdr3_aa: CAWSWGTGELFF

d_call: -
v_call: TRBV5-1
j_call: TRBJ2-5
cdr3_length: 13
clone_size: -
cdr3_nt: TGCGCCAGCAGCTTGGGGGGGTCAGAGACCCAGTACTTC
cdr3_aa: CASSLGGSETQYF